Listed here are 18 T cell receptor beta chains from one sample, sequenced in a study of blood T cell repertoires in COVID-19. The assay was immunoSEQ multiplex PCR, and TCRdb's table has in-frame clones only and misses some. The sample contains 200,000 to 250,000 clones, around 82% of which appear only once. The sequenced sample consisted of PBMCs or T cells enriched from blood (not recorded which). These receptors originate from a woman aged 35 to 49 with acute COVID-19.

The gene calls are TRBV30 and TRBJ1-4; 10 nucleotides agree with TRBD1. Trimming cost V 1 base and J 3 bases; bases outside gene matches: 5. Germline values: CDR1 GTSNPN, CDR2 SVGIG (reference sequence). The CDR3 runs to 16 residues. The chain's CDR3 is CAWSGGTGEANEKLFF. In DNA form, the CDR3 reads TGTGCCTGGAGTGGGGGGACAGGGGAGGCTAATGAAAAACTGTTTTTT. The full variable domain, rest sourced from reference TRBV30 and TRBJ1-4, is SQTIHQWPATLVQPVGSPLSLECTVEGTSNPNLYWYRQAAGRGLQLLFYSVGIGQISSEVPQNLSASRPQDRQFILSSKKLLLSDSGFYLCAWSGGTGEANEKLFFGSGTQLSVL.

The rearrangement links TRBV20-1 to TRBJ2-3; D remains ambiguous. The CDR3 has 15 residues. Trimming removed 3 bases from V and 2 bases from J, with 15 bases in between. Germline values: CDR1 DFQATT, CDR2 SNEGSKA (reference sequence). CDR3 DNA: TGCAGTGCTAGTTTCGCGCCCCTCTCCACAGATACGCAGTATTTT. Translation: CSASFAPLSTDTQYF.

The gene calls are TRBV5-1 and TRBJ1-6; D remains unclear. Germline lookup yields CDR1 SGHRS and CDR2 YFSETQ. There are 14 residues in the CDR3. The V gene lost 5 bases and the J gene lost 7 bases, with 13 bases spanning the gap. The CDR3 loop is CASSPVDSNSPLHF. The CDR3 DNA reads TGCGCCAGCAGTCCGGTCGATTCCAATTCACCCCTCCACTTT. Based on the CDR3 plus reference TRBV5-1 and TRBJ1-6, the full variable domain is KAGVTQTPRYLIKTRGQQVTLSCSPISGHRSVSWYQQTPGQGLQFLFEYFSETQRNKGNFPGRFSGRQFSNSRSEMNVSTLELGDSALYLCASSPVDSNSPLHFGNGTRLTVT.

CDR3 loop: CASSLIAELGEQYF. Here the CDR3 DNA reads TGTGCCAGCAGCTTAATCGCGGAACTGGGCGAGCAGTACTTC. The rearrangement uses TRBV7-9 and TRBJ2-7; D gene uncertain. The CDR3 consists of 14 residues. Trimming removed 2 bases from V and 6 bases from J, with 14 bases in between. CDR1 is SEHNR and CDR2 is FQNEAQ in the germline V gene (reference sequence).

This chain links TRBV7-2 with TRBJ1-2; no clear D gene. Trimming took off 1 base at V and 8 bases at J, with 14 bases between the two ends. CDR1 and CDR2 from the germline V gene are SGHTA and FQGNSA. This CDR3 comprises 14 residues. This CDR3 is CASSLGVGSGGYTF. The CDR3 nucleotides are TGTGCCAGCAGCTTAGGGGTGGGCTCGGGGGGCTACACCTTC.

The chain carries TRBV6-4 and TRBJ2-3; TRBD2 aligns across 7 bases. J gave up 6 bases and V 0 bases, and 3 bases lay outside the gene matches. Looked up from germline, CDR1 is MRHNA and CDR2 is SNTAGT. There are 14 residues in the CDR3. The CDR3 sequence is CASSDSAGEDTQYF. The CDR3 DNA sequence: TGTGCCAGCAGTGACTCTGCGGGAGAGGATACGCAGTATTTT.

The V gene is TRBV29-1, the J gene TRBJ2-3, with D maybe TRBD2 (6 bases). This CDR3 is 14 amino acids long. Germline lookup yields CDR1 SQVTM and CDR2 ANQGSEA. The ends were cut back, 6 bases at V and 4 bases at J, with 17 bases in the middle. For the CDR3, the DNA is TGCAGCGTCGCGGGACTCTCGGGGGCAGATACGCAGTATTTT. It translates to CSVAGLSGADTQYF.

The genes are TRBV4-3 and TRBJ1-6, with 11 bases that match TRBD1. From germline, CDR1 is LGHNA and CDR2 YSLEER. The V segment lost 3 bases and the J segment 14 bases; nucleotides outside the gene matches: 6. The CDR3 totals 14 residues. This CDR3 is CASSQAGQGASLHF. The CDR3 DNA is TGCGCCAGCAGCCAGGCCGGACAGGGGGCATCCCTCCACTTT.

The chain is built from TRBV5-1 and TRBJ1-2; the D gene is possibly TRBD1 (6 bases). This CDR3 comprises 13 residues. CDR1 and CDR2 from the germline V gene are SGHRS and YFSETQ. V gave up 4 bases and J gave up 4 bases, with 11 bases separating them. The CDR3 loop is CASSRDTSYGYTF. Here the CDR3 DNA reads TGCGCCAGCAGCCGGGACACCTCCTATGGCTACACCTTC.

V gene TRBV27 combines with J gene TRBJ1-4; 7 bases align to TRBD1. J gave up 8 bases and V 2 bases, and 5 bases lay outside the gene matches. CDR3 length equals 14 residues. Germline CDR1 MNHEY, CDR2 SMNVEV (reference sequence). In nucleotides, the CDR3 is TGTGCCAGCAGTTTAGGTAGACAGGGAGAAAAACTGTTTTTT. It yields the protein CASSLGRQGEKLFF.

The rearrangement links TRBV2 to TRBJ2-7, with 9 bases matching TRBD2. V lost 6 bases and J lost 4; bases outside the gene matches: 13. Germline CDR1 SNHLY, CDR2 FYNNEI. This CDR3 contains 16 residues. This chain's CDR3 is CASRRGAGTSQYEQYF. CDR3 sequence (DNA): TGTGCCAGCAGACGGGGGGCGGGGACTAGCCAGTACGAGCAGTACTTC.

This chain uses TRBV4-1 with TRBJ1-5; 11 bases fit TRBD1. The V gene end was trimmed by 4 bases and the J gene end by 1 base; junction bases not matched to a gene: 6. The V gene's germline CDR1 is MGHRA and CDR2 YSYEKL. The CDR3 has 17 residues. The CDR3 sequence is CASSPGQGALSNQPQHF. CDR3 DNA: TGCGCCAGCAGCCCCGGACAGGGGGCTTTGAGCAATCAGCCCCAGCATTTT.

This rearrangement joins TRBV10-3 to TRBJ1-3; the match to TRBD1 covers 8 bases. The CDR3 totals 15 residues. V was clipped by 3 bases and J by 4 bases; unmatched bases: 5. Germline V gives CDR1 ENHRY, CDR2 SYGVKD. The CDR3 nucleotides read TGTGCCATCAGTGATGGACAGGGAAGAGGAAACACCATATATTTT. Protein: CAISDGQGRGNTIYF.

The genes are TRBV5-1 and TRBJ1-1; D possibly corresponds to TRBD1 (6 bases). The germline V and J ends were trimmed by 2 bases and 3 bases, with 8 bases remaining between them. CDR1 and CDR2 (germline): SGHRS, YFSETQ. The CDR3 loop spans 13 amino acids. CDR3 region: CASSFNRDTEAFF. The CDR3 DNA reads TGCGCCAGCAGCTTTAACAGGGACACTGAAGCTTTCTTT.

The rearrangement links TRBV5-4 to TRBJ2-7; D is possibly TRBD1 (5 bases). CDR1 SGHNT and CDR2 YYREEE come from the germline V gene (reference sequence). Trimming left V 3 bases short and J 5 bases short, with 9 bases between. The CDR3 loop spans 12 amino acids. CDR3 loop: CASSSDMDEQYF. The CDR3 DNA is TGTGCCAGCAGCTCGGACATGGACGAGCAGTACTTC.

The V and J genes are TRBV28 and TRBJ1-5; D remains ambiguous. In germline, CDR1 is MDHEN, CDR2 SYDVKM. Trimming stripped 5 bases from V and 9 bases from J, with 8 bases between. The CDR3 covers 11 residues. This CDR3 reads CASSPPGPQHF. For the CDR3, the DNA is TGTGCCAGCAGTCCCCCCGGGCCCCAGCATTTT. Looking up the rest from reference TRBV28 and TRBJ1-5 gives the full variable domain: DVKVTQSSRYLVKRTGEKVFLECVQDMDHENMFWYRQDPGLGLRLIYFSYDVKMKEKGDIPEGYSVSREKKERFSLILESASTNQTSMYLCASSPPGPQHFGDGTRLSIL.

The V gene is TRBV2, the J gene TRBJ1-3, with D maybe TRBD1 (6 bases). The CDR3 contains 18 residues. Germline V lookup: CDR1 SNHLY, CDR2 FYNNEI. Trimming pared 4 bases from V and 0 bases from J, leaving 19 bases between. The CDR3 bases are TGTGCCAGCAGTGGGCAGGGGATATTAGGATTCTCTGGAAACACCATATATTTT. Its translation: CASSGQGILGFSGNTIYF.

This clone occurred a few times. The chain joins TRBV29-1 to TRBJ1-2, with D tentatively TRBD1 (5 bases). Trimming took off 7 bases at V and 2 bases at J, with 17 bases between the two ends. CDR3 length: 14 amino acids. Germline V gene sequence: CDR1 SQVTM, CDR2 ANQGSEA. CDR3 residues: CSGAGVYPNYGYTF. CDR3 nucleotides: TGCAGCGGGGCGGGGGTTTACCCCAACTATGGCTACACCTTC.